Following are 15 T cell receptor beta chains from one sample sequenced in a study of beta chain features in type 1 diabetes. Sequenced material consisted of expressed TCRB transcripts (all of the isolated RNA was reverse transcribed). TCRdb keeps only in-frame clones here, not all; method: immunoSEQ multiplex PCR. Of roughly 370,000 clones in the sample, about 14% were seen once. The sample comprised naive CD4+ T cells from blood. The receptor source for this set is a man aged 25 to 40 in good health.

The chain links TRBV6-4 to TRBJ2-5; D uncertain. The CDR3 has 13 amino acids. Germline values: CDR1 MRHNA, CDR2 SNTAGT. The V gene lost 3 bases and the J gene lost 3 bases, with 8 bases spanning the gap. Written as DNA, the CDR3 is TGTGCCAGCAGTGATTTAACAGAAGAGACCCAGTACTTC. As protein: CASSDLTEETQYF.

In this sample, this clone turned up a few times. CDR3 sequence (DNA): TGTGCCAGCAGCGTAGATTTCCGGAATGGTGAGCAGTTCTTC. Protein sequence: CASSVDFRNGEQFF. The chain joins TRBV9 to TRBJ2-1; D remains unclear. Germline values: CDR1 SGDLS, CDR2 YYNGEE. CDR3 size: 14 residues. V was cut by 0 bases and J by 9 bases, with 13 bases left in between.

The chain is built from TRBV4-2 and TRBJ2-4, with D perhaps matching TRBD2 (5 bases). Per the germline V gene, CDR1 is LGHNA and CDR2 is YNFKEQ. V was pared by 0 bases and J by 1 base, with 19 bases between. The CDR3 covers 19 residues. Here the CDR3 reads CASSQDPQTPTGAKNIQYF. The CDR3 DNA sequence: TGTGCCAGCAGCCAAGACCCCCAGACACCTACGGGGGCCAAAAACATTCAGTACTTC.

This clone was observed a handful of times. V gene TRBV9 combines with J gene TRBJ2-5; TRBD2 agrees at 7 bases. Germline CDR1 and CDR2: SGDLS and YYNGEE. After removal of 0 bases from V and 3 bases from J, the junction contained 5 bases not matched to a gene. The CDR3 contains 15 residues. The CDR3 protein is CASSVGPSGEETQYF. The CDR3 DNA reads TGTGCCAGCAGCGTAGGTCCTAGCGGAGAAGAGACCCAGTACTTC.

The sample holds many counts of this clone. The J gene is TRBJ2-6, the V gene TRBV29-1, with D maybe TRBD1 (6 bases). Between the trimmed V and J ends, which lost 5 bases and 4 bases, there was a span of 12 bases. The CDR3 is 14 amino acids. Germline CDR1 SQVTM, CDR2 ANQGSEA. CDR3 amino acids: CSVLAGVGANVLTF. Here the CDR3 DNA reads TGCAGCGTTCTGGCAGGGGTCGGGGCCAACGTCCTGACTTTC.

The chain is built from TRBV6-6 and TRBJ2-5; 9 bases align to TRBD2. This CDR3 comprises 15 residues. CDR1 MNHNY and CDR2 SVGAGI come from the germline V gene (reference sequence). The ends lost 11 bases at V and 3 bases at J; junction bases unmatched: 13. CDR3 nucleotide sequence: TGTGCCCTTTCTGGGGGCGGGAGGGCCAAAGAGACCCAGTACTTC. This sequence encodes CALSGGGRAKETQYF.

V and J are TRBV6-5 and TRBJ1-5; 7 bases fit TRBD1. V lost 0 bases and J lost 3; bases outside the gene matches: 2. The CDR3 extends over 15 amino acids. CDR1 and CDR2 (germline): MNHEY, SVGAGI. CDR3: CASSYSRGINQPQHF. In DNA form, the CDR3 reads TGTGCCAGCAGTTACTCCAGGGGGATCAATCAGCCCCAGCATTTT.

This clone was picked up a small number of times. The genes are TRBV14 and TRBJ1-2; D ambiguous. The CDR3 sequence is 14 residues long. Germline V gene data show CDR1 as SGHDN and CDR2 as FVKESK. Trimming removed 0 bases at V and 7 bases at J, with 12 bases between. Here the CDR3 reads CASSQDNWPTGYTF. The CDR3, as DNA: TGTGCCAGCAGCCAAGATAACTGGCCGACTGGCTACACCTTC.

The gene calls are TRBV19 and TRBJ1-1; D unresolved. The CDR3 loop spans 13 amino acids. The ends were cut back, 9 bases at V and 0 bases at J, with 11 bases in the middle. Per the germline V gene, CDR1 is LNHDA and CDR2 is SQIVND (reference sequence). This CDR3 is CASRPAVNTEAFF. In nucleotides, the CDR3 is TGTGCCAGCCGGCCGGCCGTGAACACTGAAGCTTTCTTT.

This clone was detected a few times. J is TRBJ2-5 and V is TRBV5-1; perhaps TRBD1 as D (6 bases). This CDR3 is 13 amino acids long. V dropped 2 bases and J dropped 2 bases, with 7 bases sitting between them. The V gene's germline CDR1 is SGHRS and CDR2 YFSETQ. CDR3 in DNA: TGCGCCAGCAGCTTACAGGGTCAAGAGACCCAGTACTTC. Translation gives CASSLQGQETQYF.

The rearrangement uses TRBV20-1 and TRBJ2-7, with 7 bases aligning to TRBD2. Germline V gene lookup returns CDR1 DFQATT and CDR2 SNEGSKA (reference sequence). The CDR3 consists of 11 residues. V shed 4 bases and J 6 bases; nucleotides not matched to a gene: 3. This chain's CDR3 is CSANPSGEQYF. The CDR3 DNA reads as TGCAGTGCTAACCCTAGCGGCGAGCAGTACTTC.

The J gene is TRBJ2-2, the V gene TRBV7-3, with 7 positions matching TRBD1. V was pared by 8 bases and J by 1 base, with 7 bases of the junction left unmatched. This CDR3 contains 15 residues. Germline CDR1 reads SGHTA; CDR2 reads FQGTGA. The CDR3 loop is CASRPGQRNTGELFF. Written as DNA, the CDR3 is TGTGCCAGCCGCCCGGGACAGCGGAACACCGGGGAGCTGTTTTTT.

The V and J genes are TRBV29-1 and TRBJ2-7; no clear D gene. The CDR3 has 10 amino acids. V lost 5 bases and J lost 4, with 6 bases in between. In germline, CDR1 is SQVTM, CDR2 ANQGSEA. The CDR3 spells CSVPIYEQYF. CDR3 sequence (DNA): TGCAGCGTTCCCATTTACGAGCAGTACTTC.

The chain recombines TRBV4-1 with TRBJ2-5; D perhaps matches TRBD1 (6 bases). CDR3 size: 13 residues. Per germline, CDR1 MGHRA and CDR2 YSYEKL. Deletions cut 4 bases from V and 3 bases from J, with 9 bases between. The CDR3 protein is CASSPRQEETQYF. Here the CDR3 DNA reads TGCGCCAGCAGCCCGCGACAGGAAGAGACCCAGTACTTC.

There are a few counts of this clone. The CDR3 DNA reads as TGTGCCAGCAGTTACGAGGTCTGGAATACGCAGTATTTT. This gives the protein CASSYEVWNTQYF. The chain has TRBV6-6 and TRBJ2-3; D uncertain. The CDR3 length is 13 residues. V was cut by 2 bases and J by 7 bases, with 10 bases left in between. Germline V gene data show CDR1 as MNHNY and CDR2 as SVGAGI (reference sequence).